The 30 T cell receptor beta chains below were found in one sample sequenced in a study of monozygotic twins with inflammatory bowel disease. TCRdb reprocessed the 5' RACE reads; each CDR3 protein has one entry and no DNA is given. The sample table includes about 210,000 distinct CDR3 sequences. Material for sequencing was blood. The receptors stem from a human donor with ulcerative colitis or Crohn's disease, or a healthy co-twin of an affected twin (not recorded which).

This chain joins TRBV5-6 and TRBJ1-6; the D call from TCRdb, TRBD1, cannot be confirmed without DNA. This CDR3 contains 17 residues. Germline V lookup: CDR1 SGHDT, CDR2 YYEEEE. CDR3 in amino acids: CASSTRQGPSYNSPLHF.

The chain recombines TRBV20-1 with TRBJ2-7; TCRdb's D call, TRBD2, is unchecked because there is no DNA. CDR3 length: 14 amino acids. Germline CDR1 DFQATT, CDR2 SNEGSKA (reference sequence). The CDR3 sequence: CSARLAGGPHEQYF.

This chain joins TRBV5-1 and TRBJ1-3; the TRBD1 assignment by TCRdb is unverifiable without DNA. Germline V gene sequence: CDR1 SGHRS, CDR2 YFSETQ. CDR3 length equals 14 residues. The CDR3 region is CASSQGTSGNTIYF.

V gene TRBV10-3 combines with J gene TRBJ1-2; TCRdb outputs TRBD1, but without DNA this stays unchecked. The CDR3 loop spans 11 amino acids. In germline, CDR1 is ENHRY, CDR2 SYGVKD. CDR3 loop: CASGQDYGYTF.

The V gene is TRBV7-9, the J gene TRBJ2-7; the D call from TCRdb, TRBD1, cannot be confirmed without DNA. The CDR3 is 16 residues long. Germline-derived CDR1 and CDR2 are SEHNR and FQNEAQ (reference sequence). The CDR3: CASSLGQGVKTYEQYF.

J is TRBJ1-2 and V is TRBV20-1; the D call from TCRdb, TRBD1, cannot be confirmed without DNA. The CDR3 covers 14 residues. CDR1 and CDR2 (germline): DFQATT, SNEGSKA (reference sequence). CDR3 amino acids: CSARDPGQPYGYTF.

The J gene is TRBJ1-1, the V gene TRBV15. Germline CDR1 LNHNV, CDR2 YYDKDF (reference sequence). The CDR3 totals 15 residues. The CDR3 sequence is CATSREHSMGTEAFF.

V and J are TRBV11-2 and TRBJ2-3; with no DNA, the TCRdb D assignment of TRBD1 cannot be verified. The V gene's germline CDR1 is SGHAT and CDR2 FQNNGV. The CDR3 runs 18 residues. CDR3 sequence: CASSSGLWDGADTDTQYF.

V and J are TRBV6-4 and TRBJ1-2; TCRdb's D gene call, TRBD1, goes unchecked for lack of DNA. The length of the CDR3 is 19 residues. Per germline, CDR1 MRHNA and CDR2 SNTAGT. CDR3 amino acids: CASSDSAPLSIRVNYGYTF.

J is TRBJ1-2 and V is TRBV15; absent DNA, TCRdb's TRBD1 call cannot be checked. This CDR3 comprises 15 residues. The V gene's germline CDR1 is LNHNV and CDR2 YYDKDF (reference sequence). CDR3 sequence: CATSRGQGVNYGYTF.

The rearrangement links TRBV6-5 to TRBJ1-3. This CDR3 has 16 residues. From germline, CDR1 is MNHEY and CDR2 SVGAGI. Here the CDR3 reads CASSTDGGYSGNTIYF.

V is TRBV20-1 and J is TRBJ1-5. Germline CDR1 is DFQATT and CDR2 is SNEGSKA (reference sequence). The CDR3 totals 12 residues. The CDR3 is CSARKANQPQHF.

J is TRBJ2-1 and V is TRBV28; TCRdb calls TRBD1, which cannot be checked without DNA. Germline CDR1 MDHEN, CDR2 SYDVKM. This CDR3 comprises 16 residues. CDR3 sequence reads: CASRAYRVSSYNEQFF.

J is TRBJ2-7 and V is TRBV5-1. The CDR3 extends over 15 amino acids. Germline lookup yields CDR1 SGHRS and CDR2 YFSETQ. Here the CDR3 reads CASSLTDRGFYEQYF.

The chain is built from TRBV7-3 and TRBJ2-1; TCRdb outputs TRBD1, but without DNA this stays unchecked. The CDR3 is made up of 14 amino acids. Germline loops: CDR1 SGHTA, CDR2 FQGTGA. The CDR3 sequence: CASSLIRGGNEQFF.

The chain has TRBV20-1 and TRBJ2-3; TCRdb reports TRBD1, a call that lacks DNA to check it against. Germline loops: CDR1 DFQATT, CDR2 SNEGSKA (reference sequence). The CDR3 runs to 13 residues. The CDR3 region is CSAARAGGNTQYF.

The V call is TRBV7-6, the J call TRBJ2-3; TCRdb indicates TRBD1, and absent DNA this call remains unverified. Germline V gives CDR1 SGHVS, CDR2 FNYEAQ. This CDR3 is 15 amino acids long. This chain's CDR3 is CASSLEPPATDTQYF.

CDR3 protein: CASSLGGARTGELFF. V is TRBV28 and J is TRBJ2-2; checking the TCRdb D call of TRBD1 is not possible without DNA. The CDR3 runs 15 residues. Germline CDR1 is MDHEN and CDR2 is SYDVKM.

V usage is TRBV19 and J usage is TRBJ2-5; TCRdb lists TRBD1, though no DNA is available to test this call. Germline CDR1 LNHDA, CDR2 SQIVND (reference sequence). There are 15 residues in the CDR3. The CDR3 is CASTERGGGQETQYF.

This rearrangement joins TRBV20-1 to TRBJ2-7; TCRdb indicates TRBD2, and absent DNA this call remains unverified. The CDR3 extends over 15 amino acids. The germline gives CDR1 DFQATT, CDR2 SNEGSKA (reference sequence). The chain's CDR3 is CSAPLPGSSAYEQYF.

The chain is built from TRBV12-3 or TRBV12-4 and TRBJ1-1; with no DNA, the TCRdb D assignment of TRBD1 cannot be verified. This CDR3 is 16 amino acids long. CDR3 protein: CASSLSGRPSDTEAFF.

The chain uses TRBV12-3 or TRBV12-4 and TRBJ2-6; TCRdb selects TRBD1, and the lack of DNA leaves this call unchecked. The CDR3 runs 18 residues. The CDR3 protein is CASSSAGTGSSGANVLTF.

CDR3: CASSFAGTGSGEQYF. The chain employs TRBV18 and TRBJ2-7; as DNA is missing, the TRBD1 call by TCRdb cannot be tested. The CDR3 has 15 residues. The germline V gene encodes CDR1 KGHSH and CDR2 LQKENI.

The chain is built from TRBV20-1 and TRBJ1-3; the D gene TCRdb calls, TRBD1, cannot be checked with no DNA. The CDR3 length is 14 residues. CDR1 and CDR2 (germline): DFQATT, SNEGSKA (reference sequence). The CDR3: CSAQTGGTGNTIYF.

V is TRBV4-1 and J is TRBJ1-6. CDR1 is MGHRA, CDR2 YSYEKL, per germline. The CDR3 consists of 16 residues. The chain's CDR3 is CASSRAESSYNSPLHF.

The rearrangement uses TRBV5-1 and TRBJ2-1; the TRBD1 assignment by TCRdb is unverifiable without DNA. The CDR3 is 17 amino acids. The V gene's germline CDR1 is SGHRS and CDR2 YFSETQ. Here the CDR3 reads CASSWSGQGVIWNEQFF.

The rearrangement joins TRBV3-1 to TRBJ1-5. CDR1 and CDR2 (germline): LGHDT, YNNKEL (reference sequence). This CDR3 is built from 15 residues. CDR3: CASSQDLRTNQPQHF.

The chain uses TRBV5-1 and TRBJ2-5; TCRdb indicates TRBD2, and absent DNA this call remains unverified. In germline, CDR1 is SGHRS, CDR2 YFSETQ. This CDR3 has 14 amino acids. CDR3 in amino acids: CASSAGLAEETQYF.

The V and J genes are TRBV12-3 or TRBV12-4 and TRBJ2-5; TCRdb gives TRBD1 as the D gene, but with no DNA this cannot be confirmed. The CDR3 contains 15 residues. The CDR3 region is CASSPPGQGLETQYF.

The chain uses TRBV20-1 and TRBJ2-3. CDR1 and CDR2 (germline): DFQATT, SNEGSKA (reference sequence). This CDR3 contains 13 residues. CDR3 residues: CSARGANRDTQYF.